These T cell receptor beta chains were read from a single sample in a study of blood T cell repertoires in COVID-19. The method was immunoSEQ multiplex PCR; TCRdb's version includes in-frame clones alone and lacks a portion of them. Among under 350,000 clones listed, 65% to 90% were seen once. The sample was PBMCs or T cells enriched from blood (not recorded which). These receptors were obtained from a woman in her forties with acute COVID-19. CDR3s include the opening cysteine and the closing phenylalanine or tryptophan. Fields, in order: J gene, V gene, D gene, clone size, CDR3 protein, CDR3 DNA. The D gene is left open where the match is weak. Rows give clone size only sometimes, using once, few, many, or a class for an expanded clone.

>TRBJ1-6|TRBV6-1|-|-
CASSELGRVSPLHF
TGTGCCAGCAGTGAGTTGGGCAGGGTTTCACCCCTCCACTTT
>TRBJ2-3|TRBV7-2|TRBD2|-
CASSFQRDTDTQYF
TGTGCCAGCAGCTTTCAGCGGGACACAGATACGCAGTATTTT
>TRBJ2-3|TRBV28|-|few
CASSLTQPDTQYF
TGTGCCAGCAGTTTGACACAGCCAGATACGCAGTATTTT
>TRBJ1-5|TRBV24-1|TRBD1|-
CATSDFRGRHSGNQPQHF
TGTGCCACCAGTGATTTTAGGGGGCGGCATTCAGGGAATCAGCCCCAGCATTTT
>TRBJ2-3|TRBV4-1|TRBD1|-
CASSFRQGDLTDTQYF
TGCGCCAGCAGCTTTCGACAGGGCGATCTCACAGATACGCAGTATTTT
>TRBJ2-3|TRBV5-4|-|-
CASSLFLNTDTQYF
TGTGCCAGCAGCTTGTTTCTAAACACAGATACGCAGTATTTT
>TRBJ2-5|TRBV10-3|-|-
CAISGLLGPETQYF
TGTGCCATCTCAGGGCTCTTGGGGCCGGAGACCCAGTACTTC
>TRBJ2-3|TRBV27|TRBD2|once
CASSPGLAGILSTDTQYF
TGTGCCAGCAGTCCGGGACTAGCGGGTATACTCAGCACAGATACGCAGTATTTT
>TRBJ1-5|TRBV18|-|-
CASSPTGHNTYSNQPQHF
TGTGCCAGCTCACCGACGGGACATAATACTTATAGCAATCAGCCCCAGCATTTT
>TRBJ2-4|TRBV28|-|-
CASSGKSLAKNIQYF
TGTGCCAGCAGCGGGAAATCCTTAGCCAAAAACATTCAGTACTTC
>TRBJ1-2|TRBV28|-|few
CASLETDFYGYTF
TGTGCCAGCCTAGAGACGGATTTCTATGGCTACACCTTC
>TRBJ2-5|TRBV4-1|-|once
CASSQGNRVKETQYF
TGCGCCAGCAGCCAAGGGAACAGGGTGAAAGAGACCCAGTACTTC
>TRBJ2-7|TRBV27|-|-
CASSFLRGSYEQYF
TGTGCCAGCAGTTTCTTACGGGGGTCCTACGAGCAGTACTTC
>TRBJ1-2|TRBV27|-|-
CASSLSRANYGYTF
TGTGCCAGCAGTTTGAGCAGGGCCAACTATGGCTACACCTTC
>TRBJ1-3|TRBV6-5|TRBD1|-
CASSRLGTGVNTIYF
TGTGCCAGCAGCCGCCTCGGGACAGGGGTAAACACCATATATTTT
>TRBJ2-7|TRBV6-6|TRBD2|-
CASSPRISGGSPYEQYF
TGTGCCAGCAGTCCTCGAATTAGCGGGGGTTCGCCATACGAGCAGTACTTC
>TRBJ1-2|TRBV10-3|-|-
CAISNRVFLDGYTF
TGTGCCATCAGTAACAGGGTCTTTTTGGATGGCTACACCTTC
>TRBJ2-1|TRBV2|TRBD2|many
CASRATSGRVSNEQFF
TGTGCCAGCAGGGCGACTAGCGGGAGAGTGAGCAATGAGCAGTTCTTC
>TRBJ2-5|TRBV7-2|-|-
CASSLLTRSSGKTQYF
TGTGCCAGCAGCCTATTGACGCGGAGTTCAGGGAAGACCCAGTACTTC
>TRBJ1-2|TRBV19|-|-
CASSIDGQGRGGYTF
TGTGCCAGTAGTATAGATGGGCAGGGAAGAGGCGGCTACACCTTC
>TRBJ2-2|TRBV10-1|TRBD1|once
CASRKRQGNTGELFF
TGCGCCAGCAGGAAACGACAGGGCAACACCGGGGAGCTGTTTTTT
>TRBJ1-1|TRBV19|-|-
CASSLRPGIVTNTEAFF
TGTGCCAGTAGTCTACGCCCCGGTATCGTAACGAACACTGAAGCTTTCTTT
>TRBJ2-1|TRBV5-4|-|-
CASSLGGLPYNEQFF
TGTGCCAGCAGCTTGGGGGGGCTACCCTACAATGAGCAGTTCTTC
>TRBJ2-1|TRBV5-4|TRBD2|-
CASSLEGLVMNEQFF
TGTGCCAGCAGCTTGGAGGGACTAGTTATGAATGAGCAGTTCTTC
>TRBJ1-2|TRBV18|-|once
CASSPAQGSLNSNYGYTF
TGTGCCAGCTCACCAGCCCAGGGTAGCTTGAATTCTAACTATGGCTACACCTTC
>TRBJ2-1|TRBV7-3|TRBD1|-
CASSPRDRAPNEQFF
TGTGCCAGCAGCCCCCGGGACAGGGCCCCCAATGAGCAGTTCTTC
>TRBJ1-2|TRBV19|-|-
CASSITPGGTDYGYTF
TGTGCCAGTAGTATAACTCCGGGGGGGACCGACTATGGCTACACCTTC
>TRBJ2-5|TRBV7-8|TRBD1|-
CASRPLRGQGDSETQYF
TGTGCCAGCAGACCTCTTCGGGGACAGGGGGACTCAGAGACCCAGTACTTC
>TRBJ1-1|TRBV4-3|-|-
CASSQDRAWPAFF
TGCGCCAGCAGCCAAGACCGTGCCTGGCCGGCTTTCTTT
>TRBJ2-7|TRBV6-5|TRBD1|-
CASSTGTGSYEQYF
TGTGCCAGCAGTACCGGGACAGGTTCCTACGAGCAGTACTTC
>TRBJ2-3|TRBV27|TRBD2|-
CASSPGTSVTDTQYF
TGTGCCAGCAGTCCAGGGACTAGCGTCACAGATACGCAGTATTTT
>TRBJ1-6|TRBV28|TRBD1|few
CASSLVTGASPLHF
TGTGCCAGCAGTTTGGTGACAGGGGCTTCACCCCTCCACTTT
>TRBJ2-7|TRBV19|-|-
CASTPRDTYEQYF
TGTGCCAGTACCCCGAGGGACACCTACGAGCAGTACTTC
>TRBJ2-5|TRBV5-6|-|-
CASSLPDKSGETQYF
TGTGCCAGCAGCTTGCCGGACAAGTCAGGAGAGACCCAGTACTTC
>TRBJ1-3|TRBV15|-|-
CATSRQFDRSGNTIYF
TGTGCCACCAGCAGACAATTTGACAGGTCTGGAAACACCATATATTTT
>TRBJ2-1|TRBV18|-|-
CASSPRVGGSYNEQFF
TGTGCCAGCTCACCTCGCGTGGGAGGTTCCTACAATGAGCAGTTCTTC
>TRBJ1-6|TRBV11-2|TRBD1|-
CASRQGQGFASPLHF
TGTGCCAGCAGGCAAGGACAGGGTTTCGCTTCACCCCTCCACTTT
>TRBJ2-3|TRBV13|-|-
CASSLTGFTDTQYF
TGTGCCAGCAGCTTAACCGGGTTTACAGATACGCAGTATTTT
>TRBJ2-3|TRBV5-5|-|-
CASSITGAFTDTQYF
TGTGCCAGCTCCATTACGGGAGCGTTCACAGATACGCAGTATTTT
>TRBJ1-5|TRBV18|-|-
CASSPGTTLRGNQPQHF
TGTGCCAGCTCACCAGGGACAACCCTCCGCGGGAATCAGCCCCAGCATTTT
>TRBJ2-1|TRBV27|TRBD1|-
CASRARQGASEQFF
TGTGCCAGCAGGGCACGACAGGGGGCGAGTGAGCAGTTCTTC
>TRBJ1-6|TRBV7-2|TRBD1|-
CASSWGGQGNSPLHF
TGTGCCAGCAGCTGGGGGGGACAGGGAAATTCACCCCTCCACTTT
>TRBJ1-2|TRBV25-1|-|-
CASSGLGGSNYGYTF
TGTGCCAGCAGTGGCCTCGGGGGGAGTAACTATGGCTACACCTTC
>TRBJ2-2|TRBV24-1|TRBD2|-
CATSERTSGTGELFF
TGTGCCACCAGTGAGCGGACTAGCGGGACCGGGGAGCTGTTTTTT
>TRBJ2-7|TRBV5-5|-|-
CASSTGQSPSYEQYF
TGTGCCAGCAGCACAGGACAAAGTCCCTCCTACGAGCAGTACTTC
>TRBJ1-5|TRBV28|TRBD1|-
CASSRIDRELQPQHF
TGTGCCAGCAGTCGTATAGACAGGGAATTGCAGCCCCAGCATTTT
>TRBJ2-7|TRBV10-3|-|-
CAISADLGAGYEQYF
TGTGCCATCAGTGCCGACCTAGGGGCGGGATACGAGCAGTACTTC
>TRBJ1-2|TRBV6-5|-|few
CASSRGHDYGYTF
TGTGCCAGCAGCCGCGGACATGACTATGGCTACACCTTC
>TRBJ2-2|TRBV7-2|-|-
CASRRQADTGELFF
TGTGCCAGCAGGCGACAGGCCGACACCGGGGAGCTGTTTTTT
>TRBJ2-3|TRBV18|-|-
CASSPRQADTQYF
TGTGCCAGCTCACCACGGCAGGCAGATACGCAGTATTTT
>TRBJ2-5|TRBV2|-|-
CASLRSFDQETQYF
TGTGCCAGCCTACGGAGCTTCGACCAAGAGACCCAGTACTTC
>TRBJ2-5|TRBV7-7|TRBD2|-
CASSLGGGLQETQYF
TGTGCCAGCAGCTTAGGGGGGGGACTACAAGAGACCCAGTACTTC
>TRBJ1-1|TRBV28|-|-
CASGTGRTEAFF
TGTGCCAGCGGGACGGGGAGGACTGAAGCTTTCTTT
>TRBJ2-1|TRBV11-1|TRBD2|-
CASSLRLAPLGEQFF
TGTGCCAGCAGCCTTAGACTAGCTCCCCTGGGAGAGCAGTTCTTC
>TRBJ1-4|TRBV7-9|TRBD1|few
CASSLLHRGSTNEKLFF
TGTGCCAGCAGCTTACTCCACAGGGGTTCAACTAATGAAAAACTGTTTTTT
>TRBJ2-1|TRBV10-1|TRBD1|-
CASSDRRDRNNEQFF
TGCGCCAGCAGTGACAGACGGGACAGAAACAATGAGCAGTTCTTC
>TRBJ2-3|TRBV7-2|TRBD2|-
CASSLGGAGGDTQYF
TGTGCCAGCAGCTTAGGGGGAGCGGGAGGAGATACGCAGTATTTT